This passage covers 5 T cell receptor beta chains from one sample sequenced in a study of vaccination and CD4 T cells after COVID-19. Sequenced with the Oncomine TCR Beta short-read assay was DNA taken from cultured CD4+ T cells. TCRdb reprocessed the PCR reads via MiXCR and lists one record per CDR3 protein. The sample records around 26,000 distinct CDR3 sequences, 67% being singletons. These TCRs' antigens remain unknown. Stated treatment: approximately 10-day PBMC culture with coronavirus spike peptide pools or control peptides (ViraFEST assay). The sample here was CD4+ T cells from blood, cultured in vitro, taken after SARS-CoV-2 vaccination. The source of these receptors is a human donor who received a COVID-19 vaccine.

The chain has TRBV7-2 and TRBJ1-6, with D unclear. This CDR3 is built from 13 residues. Germline V gene lookup returns CDR1 SGHTA and CDR2 FQGNSA. Between the trimmed V and J ends, which lost 3 bases and 7 bases, there was a span of 7 bases. The CDR3 loop reads CASSFRENSPLHF. The CDR3 DNA sequence: TGTGCCAGCAGCTTCCGGGAAAATTCACCCCTCCACTTT.

A few counts support this clonotype. V gene TRBV7-3 combines with J gene TRBJ1-5; no reliable D call. The germline V gene encodes CDR1 SGHTA and CDR2 FQGTGA. This CDR3 has 13 residues. V lost 0 bases to trimming and J lost 7 bases, with 7 bases between them. Here the CDR3 DNA reads TGTGCCAGCAGCTTAACCCTTCAACAGCCCCAGCATTTT. Its translation: CASSLTLQQPQHF.

The sample holds one count of this clonotype. CDR3 nucleotides: TGTGCCAGCACCAAATCGACAGTCACAGATACGCAGTATTTT. Translation gives CASTKSTVTDTQYF. The rearrangement uses TRBV2 and TRBJ2-3; TRBD1 might be the D (5 bases). V lost 7 bases, J lost 2 bases, and 13 bases lay in between. The CDR3 has 14 residues. CDR1 and CDR2 from the germline V gene are SNHLY and FYNNEI.

In this sample, this clonotype turned up once. This sequence joins TRBV7-2 and TRBJ2-5, with 11 nucleotides matching TRBD2. The germline V gene encodes CDR1 SGHTA and CDR2 FQGNSA. Losses at the gene ends were 4 bases for V and 0 bases for J; bases not matched to a gene: 7. The CDR3 spans 17 residues. The CDR3 bases are TGTGCCAGCAGCTCAGGGCTAGCGGGGGGTTACCAAGAGACCCAGTACTTC. The encoded protein is CASSSGLAGGYQETQYF.

This sequence joins TRBV7-2 and TRBJ2-7; D is uncertain. There are 14 residues in the CDR3. Germline loops: CDR1 SGHTA, CDR2 FQGNSA. V gave up 1 base and J gave up 1 base, with 8 bases separating them. The CDR3 sequence: CASSLGIGSYEQYF. DNA of the CDR3: TGTGCCAGCAGCTTAGGTATAGGGTCCTACGAGCAGTACTTC.